This TCR beta chain is drawn from a study of beta chain features in type 1 diabetes. General observations from the study: TCRB CDR3s from Type 1 diabetes patients were moderately but significantly shorter in all four CD4+ subsets. Naive, central memory and Treg TCRB repertoires seemed to resemble each other more closely in patients than they did in healthy donors. Sequencing of cDNA might inflate the share of cells that strongly express TCR.

V was clipped by 1 base and J by 2 bases; unmatched bases: 10. CDR1 is LGHNA and CDR2 is YNFKEQ in the germline V gene. The CDR3 length is 20 residues. All of the isolated RNA was reverse transcribed, so expressed TCRB transcripts were sequenced. Some clones are missing from TCRdb's copy, which holds only in-frame ones; the method was immunoSEQ multiplex PCR. The repertoire consists of around 250,000 clones, with roughly an eighth occurring once and the leading ten covering approximately 0.015%. This clone turned up a few times. What it binds is not known. The rearrangement uses TRBV4-2 and TRBJ2-1; TRBD2 matches at 14 bases. The receptor was derived from a man between 25 and 39 years old with type 1 diabetes. Source material: naive CD4+ T cells from blood. The CDR3 region has the DNA TGTGCCAGCAGCCAAGGTGCCGGGACTAGCGGGAGTAAAGCCTACAATGAGCAGTTCTTC. Translation gives CASSQGAGTSGSKAYNEQFF.